The 21 T cell receptor beta chains below come from one sample, sequenced in a study of T-cell memory formation after mild COVID-19 (dated by TCRdb to about 2021). To prepare the library, 5' RACE was applied. Sequencer: Illumina NovaSeq 6000. TCRdb reprocessing: public reads trimmed at Q25 with fastp, clones called with MiXCR, in-frame beta chains kept. Rows with one shared CDR3 protein collapse into an entry with the most common genes and DNA. The sample table holds around 530,000 distinct CDR3 sequences, of which less than 25% were seen once. The ten biggest clones cover roughly 9.1% of the sample. Sequences were obtained from PBMCs or a T cell subset sorted from them (not recorded which). These receptors originate from an adult woman who had mild COVID-19 (a few samples of this study predate the infection). The sample titles of this study are shuffled in the database, so cell type and time point are left out; the donor was told from shared clones.

Many counts were recorded for this clonotype. This chain connects TRBV6-5 to TRBJ1-2, with D unresolved. This CDR3 spans 13 amino acids. The germline gives CDR1 MNHEY, CDR2 SVGAGI. The V end was cut by 2 bases, the J end by 0 bases, with 4 bases between. The CDR3 region has the DNA TGTGCCAGCAGTTACAGGGCTAACTATGGCTACACCTTC. Protein: CASSYRANYGYTF.

The chain links TRBV5-1 to TRBJ2-7, with 8 bases identical to TRBD1. The length of the CDR3 is 18 residues. The V gene's germline CDR1 is SGHRS and CDR2 YFSETQ. The junction had 20 bases not matched to a gene; V was cut back by 7 bases and J by 2 bases. The CDR3 region is CASGIGQGKTKVTYEQYF. The DNA of the CDR3 is TGCGCCAGCGGGATAGGACAGGGAAAGACAAAAGTTACCTACGAGCAGTACTTC.

The V call is TRBV18, the J call TRBJ2-1, with D possibly being TRBD1 (6 bases). CDR3 length equals 14 residues. Germline V gives CDR1 KGHSH, CDR2 LQKENI. V was pared by 2 bases and J by 9 bases, with 14 bases between. CDR3 sequence (DNA): TGTGCCAGCTCACCAAACCAGGGGAGTGTTGAGCAGTTCTTC. Amino acid sequence: CASSPNQGSVEQFF.

The V gene is TRBV7-9, the J gene TRBJ2-1, with TRBD2 matching over 14 bases. The CDR3 has 18 residues. The germline V gene encodes CDR1 SEHNR and CDR2 FQNEAQ (reference sequence). Trimming took 5 bases from V and 9 from J; bases not matched to a gene: 15. CDR3: CASSVSPGGTSGSFEQFF. The CDR3 nucleotides are TGTGCCAGCAGCGTAAGCCCTGGCGGGACTAGCGGGAGCTTTGAGCAGTTCTTC.

The sample holds many counts of this clonotype. An end of the junction does not agree with germline; a read error may underlie this. The V call is TRBV7-9, the J call TRBJ2-1, with 7 bases matching TRBD2. Germline values: CDR1 SEHNR, CDR2 FQNEAQ (reference sequence). The CDR3 contains 12 residues. As DNA, the CDR3 is TGCGCCAGCAGCTTGGGAGGGGATGAGCAGTTCTTC. Translated: CASSLGGDEQFF.

The chain couples TRBV20-1 to TRBJ2-7, with D tentatively TRBD1 or TRBD2 (5 bases each). Looked up from germline, CDR1 is DFQATT and CDR2 is SNEGSKA (reference sequence). The length of the CDR3 is 14 residues. V was pared by 3 bases and J by 4 bases, with 16 bases between. CDR3 sequence reads: CSASLGAMGYEQYF. The DNA of the CDR3 is TGCAGTGCTAGCCTCGGGGCCATGGGGTACGAGCAGTACTTC.

This chain joins TRBV5-8 and TRBJ1-4; D is undetermined. The CDR3 has 12 residues. Germline V gene data show CDR1 as SGHTS and CDR2 as YDEGEE. The germline V and J ends were trimmed by 0 bases and 8 bases, with 5 bases remaining between them. CDR3 protein: CASSLDAEKLFF. In DNA form, the CDR3 reads TGTGCCAGCAGCTTGGACGCCGAAAAACTGTTTTTT.

In this sample, this clonotype turned up a few times. The chain employs TRBV4-3 and TRBJ1-1; TRBD1 might be the D (5 bases). Between the trimmed V and J ends, which lost 0 bases and 1 base, there was a span of 12 bases. The CDR3 loop spans 16 amino acids. CDR1 is LGHNA and CDR2 is YSLEER in the germline V gene. Here the CDR3 DNA reads TGCGCCAGCAGCCAAGATCGGGGCAGACCGAACACTGAAGCTTTCTTT. It specifies CASSQDRGRPNTEAFF.

The CDR3 sequence: CASSQAGSLSYEQYF. DNA for the CDR3: TGCGCCAGCTCCCAGGCAGGGTCATTGTCCTACGAGCAGTACTTC. V usage is TRBV5-1 and J usage is TRBJ2-7, with a possible D match to TRBD1 (5 bases). The length of the CDR3 is 15 residues. CDR1 is SGHRS and CDR2 is YFSETQ in the germline V gene. V was clipped by 7 bases and J by 1 base, with 18 bases between them.

Note on this clonotype: One junction end does not reproduce the germline sequence, and a read error may be involved. The J gene is TRBJ1-2, the V gene TRBV20-1, with D possibly being TRBD1 (6 bases). The CDR3 is 12 residues long. Germline V gene lookup returns CDR1 DFQATT and CDR2 SNEGSKA (reference sequence). The CDR3: CSGRGGLDGYTF. The CDR3 nucleotides are TGCAGTGGTAGAGGGGGGCTGGATGGCTACACCTTC.

This clonotype has more than one count but fewer than ten. The CDR3 coding sequence is TGTGCCAGCAGCTTAAAGGCGGGAGCTTCGACAGATACGCAGTATTTT. It encodes CASSLKAGASTDTQYF. This chain joins TRBV7-3 and TRBJ2-3; 7 nucleotides match TRBD2. Germline CDR1 reads SGHTA; CDR2 reads FQGTGA. With 1 base clipped from V and 3 bases from J, the junction kept 7 bases outside the gene matches. CDR3 length equals 16 residues.

This clonotype appeared a few times. The rearrangement links TRBV12-3 or TRBV12-4 to TRBJ2-7, with D perhaps being TRBD1 or TRBD2 (5 bases each). With 3 bases removed from V and 2 bases from J, the gap between germline ends came to 14 bases. The CDR3 is made up of 15 amino acids. The CDR3 DNA is TGTGCCAGCAGTTTGGATGGGACGGCTACCTACGAGCAGTACTTC. It specifies CASSLDGTATYEQYF.

This clonotype was counted a few times. The CDR3 protein is CSAGDSTYGYTF. For the CDR3, the DNA is TGCAGCGCCGGGGACAGCACCTATGGCTACACCTTC. V gene TRBV29-1 combines with J gene TRBJ1-2; 7 nucleotides line up with TRBD1. Germline CDR1 is SQVTM and CDR2 is ANQGSEA. The trim removed 7 bases at V and 4 bases at J, leaving 6 bases unmatched. This CDR3 has 12 amino acids.

The chain uses TRBV4-1 and TRBJ2-7, with 15 positions matching TRBD2. The CDR3 is 17 residues long. The V and J ends lost 6 bases and 3 bases, in that order; junction bases with no gene match: 9. Germline V CDR1 and CDR2: MGHRA, YSYEKL. The CDR3 DNA is TGCGCCAGCAGGGGTGGACTAGCGGGGGGGCCCCGCTACGAGCAGTACTTC. Translation gives CASRGGLAGGPRYEQYF.

The V gene is TRBV9, the J gene TRBJ1-2; D may be TRBD1 (5 bases). This CDR3 comprises 14 residues. Looked up from germline, CDR1 is SGDLS and CDR2 is YYNGEE. The V and J ends lost 4 bases and 8 bases respectively, with 18 bases between them. The CDR3 DNA sequence: TGTGCCAGCAGCCCCCACGGGGCCAGCTGGGGCTACACCTTC. The encoded protein is CASSPHGASWGYTF.

The chain recombines TRBV10-3 with TRBJ2-1, with no clear D. CDR3 size: 16 residues. From germline, CDR1 is ENHRY and CDR2 SYGVKD. Trimming shortened V by 3 bases and J by 4 bases, and 16 bases separated the two germline ends. The CDR3 DNA reads TGTGCCATCAGTGATTCGGTGAAGGCCTCGTACAATGAGCAGTTCTTC. It is translated as CAISDSVKASYNEQFF.

The rearrangement links TRBV5-1 to TRBJ1-2; the D gene is possibly TRBD1 (5 bases). CDR1 and CDR2 from the germline V gene are SGHRS and YFSETQ. This CDR3 contains 14 residues. The ends were cut back, 7 bases at V and 8 bases at J, with 21 bases in the middle. The CDR3 is CASASSGTFVGYTF. The CDR3 DNA follows: TGCGCCAGCGCCTCTTCGGGGACCTTCGTGGGCTACACCTTC.

This chain joins TRBV7-9 and TRBJ2-1; D perhaps matches TRBD2 (5 bases). The CDR3 length is 13 residues. With 2 bases removed from V and 15 bases from J, the gap between germline ends came to 17 bases. Germline CDR1 SEHNR, CDR2 FQNEAQ (reference sequence). The CDR3: CASSLNEGPSPFF. CDR3 DNA: TGTGCCAGCAGCTTAAACGAGGGCCCGAGTCCGTTCTTC.

There are a few counts of this clonotype. V is TRBV12-3 or TRBV12-4 and J is TRBJ2-2; D is perhaps TRBD1 (6 bases). The V gene lost 2 bases and the J gene lost 13 bases, with 14 bases spanning the gap. The CDR3 runs to 13 residues. CDR3 bases: TGTGCCAGCAGTTTAAGGTCAACAGGGTCGCTGTTTTTT. It specifies CASSLRSTGSLFF.

This clonotype was observed a few times. The chain uses TRBV19 and TRBJ2-1; D is perhaps TRBD2 (6 bases). The CDR3 totals 15 residues. CDR1 is LNHDA and CDR2 is SQIVND in the germline V gene (reference sequence). V lost 3 bases and J lost 6, with 15 bases in between. The CDR3 loop reads CASSMGGILLNEQFF. The CDR3, as DNA: TGTGCCAGTAGTATGGGCGGGATCCTTCTCAATGAGCAGTTCTTC.

The table lists this clonotype with many counts. The chain carries TRBV7-6 and TRBJ2-2; 9 positions match TRBD1. The CDR3 is made up of 15 amino acids. Trimming removed 1 base from V and 6 bases from J; junction bases left unmatched: 3. Germline CDR1 and CDR2: SGHVS and FNYEAQ. DNA of the CDR3: TGTGCCAGCAGCTTAGGGACAGGGGTCGCCGGGGAGCTGTTTTTT. Protein: CASSLGTGVAGELFF. Drawing the rest from reference TRBV7-6 and TRBJ2-2, the complete variable domain is GAGVSQSPRYKVTKRGQDVALRCDPISGHVSLYWYRQALGQGPEFLTYFNYEAQQDKSGLPNDRFSAERPEGSISTLTIQRTEQRDSAMYRCASSLGTGVAGELFFGEGSRLTVL.